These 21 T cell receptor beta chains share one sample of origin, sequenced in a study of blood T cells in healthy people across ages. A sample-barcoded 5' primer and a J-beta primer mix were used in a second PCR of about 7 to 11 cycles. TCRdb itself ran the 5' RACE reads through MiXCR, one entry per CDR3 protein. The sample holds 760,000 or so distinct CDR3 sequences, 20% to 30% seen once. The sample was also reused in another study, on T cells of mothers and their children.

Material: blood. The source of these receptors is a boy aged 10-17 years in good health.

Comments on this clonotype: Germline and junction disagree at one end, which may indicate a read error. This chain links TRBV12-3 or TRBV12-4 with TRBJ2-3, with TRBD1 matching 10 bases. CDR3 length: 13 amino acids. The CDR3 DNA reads TGTACCAGCAGTGGGACAGGGGCAGATAGGCAGTATTTT. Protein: CTSSGTGADRQYF.

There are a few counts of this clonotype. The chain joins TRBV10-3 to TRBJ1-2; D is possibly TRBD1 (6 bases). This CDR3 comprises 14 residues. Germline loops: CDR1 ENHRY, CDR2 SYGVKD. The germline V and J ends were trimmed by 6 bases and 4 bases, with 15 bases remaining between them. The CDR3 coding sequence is TGTGCCATCAGCGCTATAGGGGGACGCTATGGCTACACCTTC. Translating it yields CAISAIGGRYGYTF.

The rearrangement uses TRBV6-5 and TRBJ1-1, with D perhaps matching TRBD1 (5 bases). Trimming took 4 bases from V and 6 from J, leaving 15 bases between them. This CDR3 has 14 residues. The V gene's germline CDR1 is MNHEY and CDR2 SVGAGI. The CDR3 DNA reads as TGTGCCAGCAGTTCCGTACGGTGGGGCCCTGAAGCTTTCTTT. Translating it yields CASSSVRWGPEAFF.

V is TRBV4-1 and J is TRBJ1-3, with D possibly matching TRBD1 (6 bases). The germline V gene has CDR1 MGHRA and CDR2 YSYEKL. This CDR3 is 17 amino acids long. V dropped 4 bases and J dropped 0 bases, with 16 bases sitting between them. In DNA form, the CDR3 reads TGCGCCAGCAGCCCGAGGGGGGGAGGAGGCTCTGGAAACACCATATATTTT. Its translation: CASSPRGGGGSGNTIYF.

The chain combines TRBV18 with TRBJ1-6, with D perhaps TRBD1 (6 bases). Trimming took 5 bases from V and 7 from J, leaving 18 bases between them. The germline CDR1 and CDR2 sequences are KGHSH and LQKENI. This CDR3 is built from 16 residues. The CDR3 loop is CASSSNRDNRNSPLHF. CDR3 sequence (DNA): TGTGCCAGCTCATCAAACCGGGACAACCGAAATTCACCCCTCCACTTT.

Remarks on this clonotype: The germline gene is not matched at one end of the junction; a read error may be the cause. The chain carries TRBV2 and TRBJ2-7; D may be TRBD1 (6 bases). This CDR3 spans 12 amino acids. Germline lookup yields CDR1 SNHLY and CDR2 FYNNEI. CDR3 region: CASSEALGTRFF. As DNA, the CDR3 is TGTGCCAGCAGTGAAGCGCTCGGGACACGGTTTTTC.

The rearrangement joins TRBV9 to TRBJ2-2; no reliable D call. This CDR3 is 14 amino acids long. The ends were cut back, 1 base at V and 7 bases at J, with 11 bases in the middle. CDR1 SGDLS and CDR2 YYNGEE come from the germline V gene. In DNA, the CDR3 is TGTGCCAGCAGCGTATTAGGGTCTGGCGGGGAGCTGTTTTTT. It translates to CASSVLGSGGELFF.

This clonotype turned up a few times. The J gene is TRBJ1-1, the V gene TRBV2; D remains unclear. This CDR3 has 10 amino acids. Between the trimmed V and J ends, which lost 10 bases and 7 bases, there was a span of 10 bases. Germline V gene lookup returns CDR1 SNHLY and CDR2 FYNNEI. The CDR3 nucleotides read TGTGCCACCCAGACCGGTGAAGCTTTCTTT. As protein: CATQTGEAFF.

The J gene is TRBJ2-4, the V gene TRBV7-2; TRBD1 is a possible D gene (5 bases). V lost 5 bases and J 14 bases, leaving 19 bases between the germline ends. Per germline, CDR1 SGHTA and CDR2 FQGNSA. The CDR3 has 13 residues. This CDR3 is CASSPGLGAEEYF. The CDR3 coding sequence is TGTGCCAGCAGCCCCGGGTTAGGGGCGGAAGAGTACTTC.

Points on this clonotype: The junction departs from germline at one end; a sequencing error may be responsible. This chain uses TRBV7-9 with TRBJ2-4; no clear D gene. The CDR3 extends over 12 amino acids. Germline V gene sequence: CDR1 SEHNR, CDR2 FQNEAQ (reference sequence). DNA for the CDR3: TGTTCCAGCACCCCAAGACCCGACTTACAGTACTTC. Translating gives CSSTPRPDLQYF.

The CDR3 bases are TGCGCCAGCAGCCAAGATATTTCTCCGGCCTTTGCTGAGCAGTTCTTC. Protein: CASSQDISPAFAEQFF. The V gene is TRBV4-1, the J gene TRBJ2-1; no reliable D call. The germline gives CDR1 MGHRA, CDR2 YSYEKL. CDR3 length: 16 amino acids. V was cut by 0 bases and J by 9 bases, with 18 bases left in between.

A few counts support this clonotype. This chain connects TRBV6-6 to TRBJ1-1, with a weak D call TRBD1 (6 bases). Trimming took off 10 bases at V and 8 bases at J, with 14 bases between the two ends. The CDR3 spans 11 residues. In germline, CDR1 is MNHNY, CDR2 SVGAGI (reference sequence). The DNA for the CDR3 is TGTGCCACCAAGTTCCAGGGGGAAGCTTTCTTT. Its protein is CATKFQGEAFF.

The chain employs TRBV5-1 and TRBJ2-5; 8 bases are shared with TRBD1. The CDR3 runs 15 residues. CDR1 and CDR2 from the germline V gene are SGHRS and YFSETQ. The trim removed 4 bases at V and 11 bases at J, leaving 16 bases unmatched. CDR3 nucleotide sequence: TGCGCCAGCAGCCGTATGACAGGGGAGTTTGGAGAGCAGTACTTC. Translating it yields CASSRMTGEFGEQYF.

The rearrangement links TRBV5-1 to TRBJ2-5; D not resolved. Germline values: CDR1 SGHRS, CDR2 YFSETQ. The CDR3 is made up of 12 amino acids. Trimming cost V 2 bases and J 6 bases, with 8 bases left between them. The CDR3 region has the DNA TGCGCCAGCAGCTTCGATCGGCAGACCCAGTACTTC. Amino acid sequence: CASSFDRQTQYF.

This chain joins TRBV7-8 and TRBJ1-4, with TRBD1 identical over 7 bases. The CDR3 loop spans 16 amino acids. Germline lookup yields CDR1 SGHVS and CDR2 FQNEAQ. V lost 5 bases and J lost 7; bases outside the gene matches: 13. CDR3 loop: CASSPPTGPLREKLFF. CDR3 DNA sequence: TGTGCCAGCAGCCCACCGACAGGGCCCCTCCGTGAAAAACTGTTTTTT.

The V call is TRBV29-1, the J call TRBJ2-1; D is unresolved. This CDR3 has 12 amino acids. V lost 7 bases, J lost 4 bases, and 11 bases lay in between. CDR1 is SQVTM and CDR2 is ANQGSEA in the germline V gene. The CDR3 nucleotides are TGCAGCGGGGCGGCTAGATACAATGAGCAGTTCTTC. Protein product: CSGAARYNEQFF.

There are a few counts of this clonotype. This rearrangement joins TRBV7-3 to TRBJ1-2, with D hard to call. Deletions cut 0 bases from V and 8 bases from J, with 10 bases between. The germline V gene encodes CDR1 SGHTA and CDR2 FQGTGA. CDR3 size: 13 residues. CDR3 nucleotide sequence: TGTGCCAGCAGCTTAACGTTAAACGGCGGCTACACCTTC. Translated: CASSLTLNGGYTF.

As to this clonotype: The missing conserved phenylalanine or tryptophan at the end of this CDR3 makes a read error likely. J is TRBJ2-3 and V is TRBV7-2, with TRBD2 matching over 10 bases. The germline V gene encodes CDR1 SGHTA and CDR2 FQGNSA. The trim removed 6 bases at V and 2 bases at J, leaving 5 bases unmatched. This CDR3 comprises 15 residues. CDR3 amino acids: CASSLAGVITDTQYS. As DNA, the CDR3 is TGTGCCAGCAGTCTAGCGGGAGTTATCACAGATACGCAGTATTCT.

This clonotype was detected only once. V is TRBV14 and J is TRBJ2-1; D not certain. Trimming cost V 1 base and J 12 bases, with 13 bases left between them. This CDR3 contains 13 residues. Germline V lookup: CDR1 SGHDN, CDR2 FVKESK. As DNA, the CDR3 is TGTGCCAGCAGCCAAGGGGTAGTTAATTGGCAGTTCTTC. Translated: CASSQGVVNWQFF.

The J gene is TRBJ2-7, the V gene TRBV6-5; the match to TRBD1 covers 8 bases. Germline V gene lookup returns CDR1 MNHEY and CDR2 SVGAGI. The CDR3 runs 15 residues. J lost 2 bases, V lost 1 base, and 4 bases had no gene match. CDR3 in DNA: TGTGCCAGCAGTTACTATGGACAGGGTCCCTACGAGCAGTACTTC. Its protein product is CASSYYGQGPYEQYF.

The CDR3 region has the DNA TGCGCCAGCAGAACCACGGTGGCAGCGAGCTCCTACGAGCAGTACTTC. This encodes CASRTTVAASSYEQYF. The V and J genes are TRBV5-1 and TRBJ2-5; D is unclear. The J call could be wrong; TRBJ2-7 is a better fit for the DNA end. This CDR3 is 16 amino acids long. Germline V gene lookup returns CDR1 SGHRS and CDR2 YFSETQ.